This T cell receptor (beta chain) was documented in a study of blood T cell repertoires in COVID-19. Study-level background: T cells, B-cell-depleted T cells, or PBMCs supplied cDNA or gDNA.

Germline V CDR1 and CDR2: MDHEN, SYDVKM. The CDR3 spans 17 residues. The V end was cut by 2 bases, the J end by 4 bases, with 19 bases between. How the authors handled the data: The assay estimated nucleated cells by amplifying reference gene primers. The method was immunoSEQ multiplex PCR; TCRdb's version includes in-frame clones alone and lacks a portion of them. V, J and clone size derive from that table, while D and trimming were established from the DNA sequence. The table shows roughly 230,000 clones, with around four fifths occurring only once. Sequencing was performed on peripheral blood. The TCR sequence derives from a woman in her fifties or sixties with active or convalescent COVID-19. The genes are TRBV28 and TRBJ2-3; tentatively, D is TRBD1 (5 bases). Here the CDR3 DNA reads TGTGCCAGCAGTTTAGCGGACAAATTTTGGACCGCAGATACGCAGTATTTT. Translation: CASSLADKFWTADTQYF. Full variable domain (remainder filled in from reference TRBV28 and TRBJ2-3): DVKVTQSSRYLVKRTGEKVFLECVQDMDHENMFWYRQDPGLGLRLIYFSYDVKMKEKGDIPEGYSVSREKKERFSLILESASTNQTSMYLCASSLADKFWTADTQYFGPGTRLTVL.